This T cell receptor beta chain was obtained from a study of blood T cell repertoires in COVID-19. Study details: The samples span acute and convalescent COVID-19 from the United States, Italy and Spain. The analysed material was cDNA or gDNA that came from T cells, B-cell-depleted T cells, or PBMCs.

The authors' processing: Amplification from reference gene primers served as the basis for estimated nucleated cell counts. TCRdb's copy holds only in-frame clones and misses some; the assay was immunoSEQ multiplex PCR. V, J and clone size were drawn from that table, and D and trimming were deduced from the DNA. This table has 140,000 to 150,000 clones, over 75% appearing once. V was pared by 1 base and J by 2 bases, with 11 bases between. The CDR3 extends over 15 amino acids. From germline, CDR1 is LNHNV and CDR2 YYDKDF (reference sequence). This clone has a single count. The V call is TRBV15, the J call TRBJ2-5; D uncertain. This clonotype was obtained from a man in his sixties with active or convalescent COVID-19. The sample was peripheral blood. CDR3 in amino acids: CATSRASQFQETQYF. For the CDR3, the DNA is TGTGCCACCAGCAGAGCCTCACAGTTTCAAGAGACCCAGTACTTC.